The 12 T cell receptor beta chains below come from one sample, sequenced in a study of vaccination and CD4 T cells after COVID-19. Antigens of these TCRs are unknown. Indicated treatment: roughly 11-day PBMC culture with coronavirus spike peptide pools or control peptides (ViraFEST assay). CD4+ T cells that had been cultured provided DNA sequenced with the Oncomine TCR Beta short-read assay. TCRdb fed the PCR reads into MiXCR, producing one record per CDR3 protein. The table records 9,500 to 15,000 distinct CDR3 sequences, approximately 51% of them present only once. The sample in question was cultured CD4+ T cells from blood, obtained after SARS-CoV-2 vaccination. These receptors were obtained from a human donor with COVID-19.

The chain joins TRBV28 to TRBJ1-1; 11 nucleotides agree with TRBD1. The germline CDR1 and CDR2 sequences are MDHEN and SYDVKM. The trim removed 6 bases at V and 2 bases at J, leaving 5 bases unmatched. CDR3 length equals 15 residues. The CDR3 DNA sequence: TGTGCCAGCAGCCTGGGACAGGGGGTAAACACTGAAGCTTTCTTT. Residues: CASSLGQGVNTEAFF.

This clonotype was observed a handful of times. The chain carries TRBV7-2 and TRBJ2-7; D remains unclear. Germline assignment: CDR1 SGHTA and CDR2 FQGNSA. This CDR3 comprises 13 residues. Trimming pared 2 bases from V and 0 bases from J, leaving 5 bases between. The CDR3 spells CASSLTSSYEQYF. DNA for the CDR3: TGTGCCAGCAGCTTAACAAGCTCCTACGAGCAGTACTTC.

The rearrangement links TRBV6-5 to TRBJ1-2; D perhaps matches TRBD1 (6 bases). Trimming left V 0 bases short and J 6 bases short, with 8 bases between. The germline CDR1 and CDR2 sequences are MNHEY and SVGAGI. CDR3 length: 13 amino acids. CDR3 protein: CASSYSGQDGYTF. The CDR3 bases are TGTGCCAGCAGTTACTCGGGACAAGATGGCTACACCTTC.

The V call is TRBV2, the J call TRBJ1-1; 10 nucleotides align to TRBD1. The CDR3 runs to 13 residues. Germline lookup yields CDR1 SNHLY and CDR2 FYNNEI. The junction had 3 bases not matched to a gene; V was cut back by 11 bases and J by 0 bases. The chain's CDR3 is CAAGTGVNTEAFF. In nucleotides, the CDR3 is TGTGCCGCCGGGACAGGGGTGAACACTGAAGCTTTCTTT.

The chain recombines TRBV2 with TRBJ1-5, with D possibly TRBD1 on 5 matching bases. The ends were cut back, 4 bases at V and 4 bases at J, with 5 bases in the middle. Germline V gives CDR1 SNHLY, CDR2 FYNNEI. This CDR3 contains 12 residues. The CDR3 nucleotides are TGTGCCAGCAGTGGGGGGAATCAGCCCCAGCATTTT. It codes for CASSGGNQPQHF.

The rearrangement uses TRBV7-8 and TRBJ2-4; D is perhaps TRBD2 (5 bases). CDR3 length: 14 amino acids. With 3 bases removed from V and 1 base from J, the gap between germline ends came to 7 bases. Germline CDR1 SGHVS, CDR2 FQNEAQ. DNA for the CDR3: TGTGCCAGCAGCTTGGGAGCCGCCAAAAACATTCAGTACTTC. Translating it yields CASSLGAAKNIQYF.

The chain employs TRBV11-2 and TRBJ1-1; unclear D gene. Germline V gene sequence: CDR1 SGHAT, CDR2 FQNNGV. This CDR3 is 14 amino acids long. Trimming removed 0 bases from V and 4 bases from J, with 9 bases in between. The CDR3 DNA sequence: TGTGCCAGCAGCTTAGATGGCAGAATCACTGAAGCTTTCTTT. Translated, it gives CASSLDGRITEAFF.

The chain employs TRBV11-3 and TRBJ2-3, with 9 bases that match TRBD1. V shed 6 bases and J 2 bases; nucleotides not matched to a gene: 9. Germline CDR1 is SGHNT and CDR2 is YENEEA. The CDR3 length is 16 residues. CDR3 DNA sequence: TGTGCCAGCAGAATTTACAGGGGGCTGAACACAGATACGCAGTATTTT. It encodes CASRIYRGLNTDTQYF.

This clonotype occurred a few times. CDR3 amino acids: CASSSPRVGDTQYF. CDR3 coding DNA: TGTGCCAGCAGCTCTCCCCGGGTCGGGGATACGCAGTATTTT. The chain carries TRBV7-9 and TRBJ2-3; D is unclear. V lost 4 bases and J 6 bases, leaving 14 bases between the germline ends. There are 14 residues in the CDR3. Germline CDR1 reads SEHNR; CDR2 reads FQNEAQ (reference sequence).

This clonotype was counted only a few times. The CDR3 region is CSAGSGQNQPQHF. The CDR3 DNA reads as TGCAGTGCTGGGTCGGGACAGAATCAGCCCCAGCATTTT. The chain uses TRBV20-1 and TRBJ1-5, with 7 bases lining up with TRBD1. Germline CDR1 reads DFQATT; CDR2 reads SNEGSKA (reference sequence). V shed 5 bases, J shed 4 bases, and the junction held 5 bases outside the gene matches. The CDR3 spans 13 residues.

This clonotype was detected only a few times. The V call is TRBV28, the J call TRBJ1-5; 7 bases are shared with TRBD1. Per germline, CDR1 MDHEN and CDR2 SYDVKM. V shed 7 bases, J shed 2 bases, and the junction held 2 bases outside the gene matches. CDR3 length: 13 residues. The CDR3 nucleotides are TGTGCCAGCAAAACAGGGGGCAATCAGCCCCAGCATTTT. Amino acid sequence: CASKTGGNQPQHF.

A word on this clonotype: The junction differs from germline at one of its ends, possibly a read error. The J gene is TRBJ2-2, the V gene TRBV7-7, with a possible D match to TRBD1 (6 bases). This CDR3 has 15 amino acids. Germline CDR1 is SSHAT and CDR2 is FNYEAQ (reference sequence). CDR3 region: CASSSTGIGTGELFF. CDR3 DNA: TGTGCTAGCAGCTCTACAGGGATAGGCACCGGGGAGCTGTTTTTT.